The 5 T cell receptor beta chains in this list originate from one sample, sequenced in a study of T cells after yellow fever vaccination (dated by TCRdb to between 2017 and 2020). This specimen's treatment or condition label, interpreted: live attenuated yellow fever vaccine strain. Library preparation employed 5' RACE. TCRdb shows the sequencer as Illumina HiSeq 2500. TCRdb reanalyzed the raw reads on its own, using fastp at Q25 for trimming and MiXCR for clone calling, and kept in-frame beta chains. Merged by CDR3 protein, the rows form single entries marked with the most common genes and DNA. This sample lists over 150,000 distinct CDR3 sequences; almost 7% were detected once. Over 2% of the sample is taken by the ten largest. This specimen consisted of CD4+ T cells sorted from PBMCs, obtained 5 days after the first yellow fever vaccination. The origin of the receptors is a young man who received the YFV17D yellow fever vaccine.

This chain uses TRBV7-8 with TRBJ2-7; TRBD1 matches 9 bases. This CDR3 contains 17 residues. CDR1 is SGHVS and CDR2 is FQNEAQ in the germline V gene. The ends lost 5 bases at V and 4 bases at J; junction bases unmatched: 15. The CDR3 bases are TGTGCCAGCAGCCCCCTTGCCCCGGGACAGGGTTGGTACGAGCAGTACTTC. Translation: CASSPLAPGQGWYEQYF.

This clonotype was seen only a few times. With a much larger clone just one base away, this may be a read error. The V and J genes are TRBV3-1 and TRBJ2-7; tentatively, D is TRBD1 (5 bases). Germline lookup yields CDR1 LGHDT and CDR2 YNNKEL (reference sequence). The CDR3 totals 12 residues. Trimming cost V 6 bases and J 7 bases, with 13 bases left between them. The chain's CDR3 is CASRPMGQEQYF. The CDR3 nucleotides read TGTGCCAGCAGGCCCATGGGGCAGGAGCAGTACTTC.

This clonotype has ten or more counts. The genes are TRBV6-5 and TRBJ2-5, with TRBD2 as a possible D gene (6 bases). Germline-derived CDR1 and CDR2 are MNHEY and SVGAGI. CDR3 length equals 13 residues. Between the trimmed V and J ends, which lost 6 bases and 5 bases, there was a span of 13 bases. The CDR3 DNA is TGTGCCAGCAGATGGGGGGATTGGGAGACCCAGTACTTC. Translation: CASRWGDWETQYF.

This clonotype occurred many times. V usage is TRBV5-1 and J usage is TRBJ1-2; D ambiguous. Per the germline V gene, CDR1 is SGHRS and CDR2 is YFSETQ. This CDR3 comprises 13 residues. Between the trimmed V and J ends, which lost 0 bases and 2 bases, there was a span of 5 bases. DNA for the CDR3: TGCGCCAGCAGCTTGGAACAGAACTATGGCTACACCTTC. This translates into CASSLEQNYGYTF.

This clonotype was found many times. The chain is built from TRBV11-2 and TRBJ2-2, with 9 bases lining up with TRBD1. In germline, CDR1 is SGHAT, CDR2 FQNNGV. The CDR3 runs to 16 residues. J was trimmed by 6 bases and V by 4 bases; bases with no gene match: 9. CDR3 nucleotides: TGTGCCAGCAGCTCCTGGACAGGGGAACCGGCCGGGGAGCTGTTTTTT. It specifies CASSSWTGEPAGELFF.